This T cell receptor (beta chain) comes out of a study of T cells in Graves' hyperthyroidism and ophthalmopathy. Template material for amplifying TCR beta CDR3 regions consisted of RNA transcripts. In the first-round RT-PCR of the TCR CDR3, the HTBI primer set was used. One entry per CDR3 protein, called by TCRdb with MiXCR from the multiplex PCR reads. The sample lists approximately 300,000 distinct CDR3 sequences, about 15% occurring once. This clonotype was counted between two and nine times. Its specificity is unknown. Clinical Activity Scores of at least 3, NOSPECS grades of at least 4 and durations under 3 months characterized ophthalmopathy patients. The CDR3 consists of 15 residues. Trimming removed 1 base from V and 4 bases from J; junction bases left unmatched: 4. The V gene's germline CDR1 is SGHRS and CDR2 YFSETQ. Whole-study findings and limits: The authors' 13 V-J model separated ophthalmopathy from stable hyperthyroidism. Most thyroid clonotypes with frequency above 0.001 were detected in blood. Ophthalmopathy, as predicted by the model, came a median 6.5 months after the prediction.

This rearrangement joins TRBV5-1 to TRBJ2-3; 9 bases agree with TRBD1. This sequence originates from a woman between 55 and 75 years old with Graves' ophthalmopathy. Sequenced input: blood. The CDR3 nucleotides read TGCGCCAGCAGCTTGTACGGGACAGGGCCAGATACGCAGTATTTT. Translation: CASSLYGTGPDTQYF.